The present T cell receptor (beta chain) was sequenced within a study of response to subunit inactivated influenza vaccine. Study conclusions and caveats: After each seasonal influenza vaccination, few new T cells are recruited, the authors suggested.

With respect to this clonotype: As yet, its antigen is unknown.

V was clipped by 7 bases and J by 6 bases; unmatched bases: 20. This CDR3 spans 18 amino acids. Germline loops: CDR1 MNHEY, CDR2 SMNVEV (reference sequence). TCRdb used MiXCR to reprocess the RT-PCR reads, holding one entry per CDR3 protein. Among around 520,000 distinct CDR3 sequences listed, about 25% were seen once. This sequence was found in a man aged 45-60 years who received an inactivated influenza vaccine. This rearrangement joins TRBV27 to TRBJ2-1, with TRBD1 matching 8 bases. The input for sequencing was CD4+ T cells sorted from PBMCs, taken 5 days after vaccination. The CDR3 loop reads CASTSRHTNRGSGNEQFF. As DNA, the CDR3 is TGTGCCAGCACTTCCCGACATACGAACAGGGGGTCCGGCAATGAGCAGTTCTTC.